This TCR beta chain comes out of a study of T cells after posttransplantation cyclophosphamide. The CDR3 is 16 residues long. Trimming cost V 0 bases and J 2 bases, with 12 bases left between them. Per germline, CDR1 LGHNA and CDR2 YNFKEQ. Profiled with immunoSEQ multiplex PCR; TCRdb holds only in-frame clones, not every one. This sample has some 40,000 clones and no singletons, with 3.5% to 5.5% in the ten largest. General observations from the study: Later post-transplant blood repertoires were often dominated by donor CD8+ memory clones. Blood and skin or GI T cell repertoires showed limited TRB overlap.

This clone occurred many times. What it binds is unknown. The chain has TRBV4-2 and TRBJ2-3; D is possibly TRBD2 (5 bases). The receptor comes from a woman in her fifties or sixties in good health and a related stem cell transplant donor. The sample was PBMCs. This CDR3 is CASSQDPTGYTDTQYF. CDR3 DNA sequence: TGTGCCAGCAGCCAAGATCCGACGGGGTACACAGATACGCAGTATTTT.